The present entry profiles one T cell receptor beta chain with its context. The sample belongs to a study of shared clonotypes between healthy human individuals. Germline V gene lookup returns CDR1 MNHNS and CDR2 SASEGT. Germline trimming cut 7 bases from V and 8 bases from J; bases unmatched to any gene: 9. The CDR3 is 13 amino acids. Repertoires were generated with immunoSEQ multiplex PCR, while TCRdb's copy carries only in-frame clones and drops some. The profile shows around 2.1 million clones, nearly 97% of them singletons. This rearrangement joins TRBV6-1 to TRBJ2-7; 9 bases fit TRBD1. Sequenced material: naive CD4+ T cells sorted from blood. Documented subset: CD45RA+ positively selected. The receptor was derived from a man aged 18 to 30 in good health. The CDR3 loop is CASNRQGVRKQYF. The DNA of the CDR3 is TGTGCCAGCAACCGACAGGGGGTACGAAAGCAGTACTTC.